Following are 12 T cell receptor beta chains from one sample sequenced in a study of cytotoxic CD8 clonotypes in ibrutinib-treated CLL. Sequencing was performed with immunoSEQ multiplex PCR; in TCRdb, only in-frame clones are kept and a portion is missing. In the table there are some 350,000 clones, about 64% of which are singletons. The sequencing here drew on PBMCs, taken after 36 months of ibrutinib treatment. The receptors derive from a human donor with chronic lymphocytic leukemia.

This sequence joins TRBV2 and TRBJ2-5, with D perhaps assigned TRBD1 or TRBD2 (5 bases each). Looked up from germline, CDR1 is SNHLY and CDR2 is FYNNEI. This CDR3 is 15 amino acids long. The V gene lost 2 bases and the J gene lost 5 bases, with 15 bases spanning the gap. The CDR3 loop reads CASSEIWQGGETQYF. The DNA of the CDR3 is TGTGCCAGCAGTGAAATCTGGCAGGGCGGGGAGACCCAGTACTTC.

The V call is TRBV29-1, the J call TRBJ1-2; D gene uncertain. The CDR3 totals 14 residues. Germline V gene sequence: CDR1 SQVTM, CDR2 ANQGSEA. V gave up 0 bases and J gave up 0 bases, with 8 bases separating them. DNA for the CDR3: TGCAGCGTTGAAGATCGGGAAGCTAACTATGGCTACACCTTC. It encodes CSVEDREANYGYTF. Full variable domain (rest looked up from reference TRBV29-1 and TRBJ1-2): SAVISQKPSRDICQRGTSLTIQCQVDSQVTMMFWYRQQPGQSLTLIATANQGSEATYESGFVIDKFPISRPNLTFSTLTVSNMSPEDSSIYLCSVEDREANYGYTFGSGTRLTVV.

The gene calls are TRBV7-7 and TRBJ2-2, with D perhaps matching TRBD2 (6 bases). The CDR3 is 13 amino acids. Trimming removed 5 bases from V and 6 bases from J, with 10 bases in between. CDR1 and CDR2 from the germline V gene are SSHAT and FNYEAQ (reference sequence). In DNA form, the CDR3 reads TGTGCCAGCAGCCGGGAGCCAGCCGGGGAGCTGTTTTTT. It yields the protein CASSREPAGELFF.

The sample holds a few counts of this clone. This chain joins TRBV6-5 and TRBJ2-1; D uncertain. Trimming shortened V by 6 bases and J by 3 bases, and 9 bases separated the two germline ends. CDR1 and CDR2 (germline): MNHEY, SVGAGI. The CDR3 is 13 residues long. The CDR3 protein is CASSRTSYNEQFF. The DNA for the CDR3 is TGTGCCAGCAGCAGGACCAGCTACAATGAGCAGTTCTTC.

The chain uses TRBV5-1 and TRBJ2-1; D gene unclear. This CDR3 region has 11 residues. In germline, CDR1 is SGHRS, CDR2 YFSETQ. V was clipped by 4 bases and J by 8 bases, with 7 bases between them. The CDR3 protein is CASSGEYEQFF. DNA of the CDR3: TGCGCCAGCAGCGGTGAATATGAGCAGTTCTTC.

This clone was detected only once. This rearrangement joins TRBV5-1 to TRBJ1-2; 7 bases line up with TRBD1. CDR3 size: 19 residues. Germline-derived CDR1 and CDR2 are SGHRS and YFSETQ. The junction had 22 bases not matched to a gene; V was cut back by 7 bases and J by 1 base. This CDR3 is CASGENAGTAAGINYGYTF. The CDR3 bases are TGCGCCAGCGGAGAAAACGCCGGGACAGCGGCCGGCATTAACTATGGCTACACCTTC.

In this sample, this clone turned up a few times. The chain recombines TRBV10-3 with TRBJ2-7, with 7 bases lining up with TRBD1. The J segment lost 9 bases and the V segment lost 0 bases, leaving 14 bases of the junction unmatched. Germline CDR1 ENHRY, CDR2 SYGVKD. The CDR3 is made up of 16 amino acids. CDR3 sequence: CAISESRTGPDWGQYF. The CDR3 coding sequence is TGTGCCATCAGTGAGTCCCGGACAGGCCCGGACTGGGGGCAGTACTTC.

This chain connects TRBV2 to TRBJ2-3; possible D gene TRBD2, 5 bases. V gave up 4 bases and J gave up 2 bases, with 16 bases separating them. The CDR3 totals 16 residues. In germline, CDR1 is SNHLY, CDR2 FYNNEI. This CDR3 is CASSGEGGFYTDTQYF. The CDR3 DNA follows: TGTGCCAGCAGTGGTGAAGGCGGGTTTTACACAGATACGCAGTATTTT.

V usage is TRBV7-2 and J usage is TRBJ2-5, with a possible D match to TRBD1 (5 bases). CDR3 size: 16 residues. The V end was cut by 5 bases, the J end by 2 bases, with 18 bases between. CDR1 and CDR2 (germline): SGHTA, FQGNSA. CDR3: CASSPLAGLAQETQYF. The CDR3 DNA reads as TGTGCCAGCAGCCCTCTCGCAGGGCTGGCTCAAGAGACCCAGTACTTC.

Points on this clone: Mismatch with germline at one junction end may stem from a read error. This chain links TRBV7-9 with TRBJ2-7; possibly TRBD2 for D (5 bases). Looked up from germline, CDR1 is SEHNR and CDR2 is FQNEAQ (reference sequence). The CDR3 is made up of 17 amino acids. The CDR3 sequence is CASSLAVDAYPHYEQYF. CDR3 nucleotide sequence: TGTGCCAGCAGCCTAGCCGTGGACGCTTACCCCCACTACGAGCAGTACTTC.

Only a few counts were recorded for this clone. Other DNA sequences within the sample encode an identical CDR3. The chain has TRBV7-6 and TRBJ2-7; 9 bases align to TRBD2. CDR1 is SGHVS and CDR2 is FNYEAQ in the germline V gene. V dropped 1 base and J dropped 4; count of bases not matched to a gene: 5. The length of the CDR3 is 15 residues. The CDR3 sequence is CASSLGAGGPYEQYF. Written as DNA, the CDR3 is TGTGCCAGCAGCTTAGGGGCGGGAGGGCCTTACGAGCAGTACTTC.

This clone turned up a few times. The chain has TRBV18 and TRBJ2-6; D is undetermined. The CDR3 is 16 residues long. Germline V gives CDR1 KGHSH, CDR2 LQKENI. Trimming removed 3 bases from V and 0 bases from J, with 9 bases in between. Here the CDR3 DNA reads TGTGCCAGCTCACCTCGTTCCCTCTCTGGGGCCAACGTCCTGACTTTC. Its translation is CASSPRSLSGANVLTF.